The source of this T cell receptor beta chain is a study of T cells in Graves' hyperthyroidism and ophthalmopathy. RNA transcripts were the template for amplifying TCR beta CDR3 regions. A set of HTBI primers served as the primers for a first-round RT-PCR of the TCR CDR3. TCRdb analysed the multiplex PCR reads with MiXCR anew, one entry per CDR3 protein. The data hold approximately 590,000 distinct CDR3 sequences, with approximately 44% observed a single time. This CDR3 has 17 amino acids. V gave up 8 bases and J gave up 3 bases; unmatched junction bases: 12. Germline V gene lookup returns CDR1 SNHLY and CDR2 FYNNEI.

The sequencing sample was made of peripheral blood or thyroid tissue (not recorded which). The J gene is TRBJ2-7, the V gene TRBV2, with TRBD2 identical over 14 bases. The sequence was collected from a woman aged 18-35 years with Graves' hyperthyroidism. The chain's CDR3 is CASSPSRGTSGSYEQYF. The CDR3 DNA reads as TGTGCCAGCTCACCATCGCGCGGGACTAGCGGGAGCTACGAGCAGTACTTC.